Listed here are 7 T cell receptor beta chains from one sample, sequenced in a study of blood T cells in healthy people across ages (dated by TCRdb to about 2015). Receptors were amplified or captured by 5' RACE. The sequencer listed for this sample is Illumina HiSeq 2500. The second PCR ran for roughly 7 to 11 cycles and used a J-beta primer mix along with a sample-barcoded 5' primer. TCRdb took the public reads, trimmed them with fastp at Q25, ran MiXCR for clone calling and kept in-frame beta chains. Each CDR3 protein appears once, grouped with its most common genes and DNA. A total of about 930,000 distinct CDR3 sequences appear in this sample, about 29% of them only once. Of the sample, roughly a tenth is held by the ten largest clones. The sample was also reused in another study, on T cells of mothers and their children.

The sample consisted of blood. These receptors were obtained from a woman aged 40 to 50 in good health.

About this clonotype itself: The junction and the germline gene differ at one end; a read error may be behind it. The chain carries TRBV5-1 and TRBJ2-1; TRBD2 might be the D (7 bases). Germline V gives CDR1 SGHRS, CDR2 YFSETQ. The CDR3 spans 15 residues. CDR3 in DNA: TGCGCCAGCAGCGCTGGGGGGGGGCCCTACAATGAGCGGTTCTTC. Translating it yields CASSAGGGPYNERFF. The entire variable domain, with the rest obtained from reference TRBV5-1 and TRBJ2-1, is as follows: KAGVTQTPRYLIKTRGQQVTLSCSPISGHRSVSWYQQTPGQGLQFLFEYFSETQRNKGNFPGRFSGRQFSNSRSEMNVSTLELGDSALYLCASSAGGGPYNERFFGPGTRLTVL.

V gene TRBV29-1 combines with J gene TRBJ2-2; a possible D gene is TRBD2 (5 bases). V was shortened by 8 bases and J by 7 bases, with 17 bases between the two germline ends. The CDR3 contains 13 residues. Germline values: CDR1 SQVTM, CDR2 ANQGSEA. CDR3 sequence: CSTQDWVGGELFF. The CDR3 nucleotides read TGCAGCACCCAGGACTGGGTGGGCGGGGAGCTGTTTTTT.

This chain uses TRBV7-9 with TRBJ2-5, with D maybe TRBD2 (6 bases). The CDR3 length is 16 residues. CDR1 and CDR2 (germline): SEHNR, FQNEAQ (reference sequence). Trimming pared 5 bases from V and 1 base from J, leaving 17 bases between. CDR3 DNA: TGTGCCAGCAGCCCGGGAGCCGTTTGGGGCCAAGAGACCCAGTACTTC. This codes for CASSPGAVWGQETQYF.

As regards this clonotype: A read error may account for a junction end that differs from germline. The V call is TRBV7-2, the J call TRBJ2-2; 12 bases agree with TRBD2. CDR1 and CDR2 from the germline V gene are SGHTA and FQGNSA. The CDR3 is 17 residues long. The CDR3 bases are TGTGCCCGCAGCTTAGTTCTAGCGGGGGGGCCGACCGGGGAGCTGTTTTTT. This sequence encodes CARSLVLAGGPTGELFF. Filled out from reference TRBV7-2 and TRBJ2-2, the complete variable domain reads GAGVSQSPSNKVTEKGKDVELRCDPISGHTALYWYRQSLGQGLEFLIYFQGNSAPDKSGLPSDRFSAERTGGSVSTLTIQRTQQEDSAVYLCARSLVLAGGPTGELFFGEGSRLTVL.

The sample holds a few counts of this clonotype. The chain uses TRBV10-3 and TRBJ2-3, with D hard to call. This CDR3 has 11 amino acids. Trimming pared 5 bases from V and 4 bases from J, leaving 4 bases between. Germline-derived CDR1 and CDR2 are ENHRY and SYGVKD. CDR3 residues: CAISRADTQYF. CDR3 sequence (DNA): TGTGCCATCAGTAGGGCAGATACGCAGTATTTT.

The chain uses TRBV4-3 and TRBJ1-2, with no clear D. This CDR3 region has 15 residues. V was shortened by 0 bases and J by 4 bases, with 12 bases between the two germline ends. The germline V gene has CDR1 LGHNA and CDR2 YSLEER. The CDR3 is CASSQESRESYGYTF. Here the CDR3 DNA reads TGCGCCAGCAGCCAAGAATCGCGGGAAAGCTATGGCTACACCTTC.

The CDR3 coding sequence is TGTGCCAGCAGCTTGTCAGGGCCCGGGAACACTGAAGCTTTCTTT. This translates into CASSLSGPGNTEAFF. This chain joins TRBV7-2 and TRBJ1-1; tentative D call: TRBD1 (5 bases). Germline loops: CDR1 SGHTA, CDR2 FQGNSA. The length of the CDR3 is 15 residues. Trimming shortened V by 3 bases and J by 1 base, and 12 bases separated the two germline ends. The complete variable domain, with remaining parts taken from reference TRBV7-2 and TRBJ1-1, reads GAGVSQSPSNKVTEKGKDVELRCDPISGHTALYWYRQSLGQGLEFLIYFQGNSAPDKSGLPSDRFSAERTGGSVSTLTIQRTQQEDSAVYLCASSLSGPGNTEAFFGQGTRLTVV.